This TCR beta chain was sequenced in a study of cytomegalovirus exposure and HLA in healthy donors. V was pared by 2 bases and J by 5 bases, with 7 bases between. The CDR3 is 12 amino acids. In germline, CDR1 is SGHRS, CDR2 YFSETQ. It was with 60 Vbeta and 13 Jbeta primers that the PCR ran. Sequencing used immunoSEQ multiplex PCR; TCRdb keeps in-frame clones, though not all of them. The table has about 69,000 clones, roughly 74% seen once. Of note for this clone: This same CDR3 is encoded by further DNA sequences in the sample.

The sequencing sample was made of PBMCs. The chain carries TRBV5-1 and TRBJ1-1; tentatively, D is TRBD1 (5 bases). The TCR originated in a woman aged 25 to 39 in good health and CMV-seropositive. The DNA of the CDR3 is TGCGCCAGCAGCTTTCAGGGTACTGAAGCTTTCTTT. Its protein is CASSFQGTEAFF.